The rows below give T cell receptor beta chains drawn from one sample of a study of PD-L1 blockade in urothelial cancer. Method: immunoSEQ multiplex PCR; TCRdb's copy keeps in-frame clones and lacks some. The sample contains about 45,000 clones, almost 85% of which appear only once. This specimen consisted of PBMCs, obtained around atezolizumab (anti-PD-L1) treatment. These receptors all come from a man in his fifties or sixties with urothelial cancer. Each CDR3 is given with its conserved first and last residue. The order of the fields is clone size, V gene, D gene, J gene, CDR3 DNA, CDR3 protein. A D gene is named only where the DNA matches it firmly. Rows may omit the clone size; those that give it use once, few, many or a size class.

clone_size: -; v_call: TRBV5-1; d_call: -; j_call: TRBJ2-3; cdr3_nt: TGCGCCAGCAGCTCGTGGGGACTCAGCACAGATACGCAGTATTTT; cdr3_aa: CASSSWGLSTDTQYF
clone_size: -; v_call: TRBV15; d_call: TRBD2; j_call: TRBJ2-1; cdr3_nt: TGTGCCACCAGTGGACTAGCGGGAGGGCCGAGGGCCTACAATGAGCAGTTCTTC; cdr3_aa: CATSGLAGGPRAYNEQFF
clone_size: -; v_call: TRBV16; d_call: TRBD1; j_call: TRBJ1-5; cdr3_nt: TGTGCCAGCAGCCCAGACAGGGGCCAACAGCCCCAGCATTTT; cdr3_aa: CASSPDRGQQPQHF
clone_size: -; v_call: TRBV19; d_call: TRBD1; j_call: TRBJ1-2; cdr3_nt: TGTGCCAGTAGTATCGACAGGGCCTATGGCTACACCTTC; cdr3_aa: CASSIDRAYGYTF
clone_size: -; v_call: TRBV5-1; d_call: -; j_call: TRBJ1-5; cdr3_nt: TGCGCCAGCAGCTTGGGGGGGCTGAGCAATCAGCCCCAGCATTTT; cdr3_aa: CASSLGGLSNQPQHF
clone_size: -; v_call: TRBV6-4; d_call: -; j_call: TRBJ2-3; cdr3_nt: TGTGCCAGCAGTGTGACTCCAAGCACAGATACGCAGTATTTT; cdr3_aa: CASSVTPSTDTQYF
clone_size: -; v_call: TRBV5-1; d_call: TRBD2; j_call: TRBJ2-1; cdr3_nt: TGCGCCAGCAGTTTGGGACTAGCGGGGGGCCCACTCAATGAGCAGTTCTTC; cdr3_aa: CASSLGLAGGPLNEQFF
clone_size: -; v_call: TRBV7-2; d_call: TRBD2; j_call: TRBJ2-5; cdr3_nt: TGTGCCAGCAGCTTCGGTGGTAGCGGGATGGAGACCCAGTACTTC; cdr3_aa: CASSFGGSGMETQYF
clone_size: -; v_call: TRBV4-2; d_call: -; j_call: TRBJ1-4; cdr3_nt: TGTGCCAGCAGCAAACCCTTAGGGGTAATTGAAAAACTGTTTTTT; cdr3_aa: CASSKPLGVIEKLFF
clone_size: once; v_call: TRBV4-2; d_call: -; j_call: TRBJ2-3; cdr3_nt: TGTGCCAGCAGCCAAAAAAGCCACAGTGTGTCAGATACGCAGTATTTT; cdr3_aa: CASSQKSHSVSDTQYF
clone_size: few; v_call: TRBV11-2; d_call: -; j_call: TRBJ1-3; cdr3_nt: TGTGCCAGCAGCTTCGGCAGGGCTACTGGAAACACCATATATTTT; cdr3_aa: CASSFGRATGNTIYF
clone_size: once; v_call: TRBV21-1; d_call: -; j_call: TRBJ2-2; cdr3_nt: TGTGCCAGCAGCAAAGACAGACTAGCGGGATGTTCCGGGGAGCTGTTTTTT; cdr3_aa: CASSKDRLAGCSGELFF
clone_size: few; v_call: TRBV28; d_call: -; j_call: TRBJ1-2; cdr3_nt: TGTGCCAGCATTGGAACAGGGAATGGCTACACCTTC; cdr3_aa: CASIGTGNGYTF
clone_size: -; v_call: TRBV6-5; d_call: TRBD2; j_call: TRBJ2-2; cdr3_nt: TGTGCCAGCAGCTGGACTAGCGGGAGTAAGGGCCTGTTTTTT; cdr3_aa: CASSWTSGSKGLFF
clone_size: -; v_call: TRBV7-8; d_call: -; j_call: TRBJ2-7; cdr3_nt: TGTGCCAGCAGCTTAACCTTCCAGACCTACGAGCAGTACTTC; cdr3_aa: CASSLTFQTYEQYF
clone_size: -; v_call: TRBV5-6; d_call: TRBD1; j_call: TRBJ2-4; cdr3_nt: TGTGCCAGCAGCTTGGCCGGGACAGGGGGCATGGGCATTCAGTACTTC; cdr3_aa: CASSLAGTGGMGIQYF
clone_size: -; v_call: TRBV5-1; d_call: TRBD1; j_call: TRBJ1-1; cdr3_nt: TGCGCCAGCAGCCCCGGGACAGGGGTGTCATCTGAAGCTTTCTTT; cdr3_aa: CASSPGTGVSSEAFF
clone_size: once; v_call: TRBV19; d_call: TRBD1; j_call: TRBJ1-4; cdr3_nt: TGTGCCAGTAGTATGCCCTTTGGGACAGTTGCAACTAATGAAAAATTGTTTTTT; cdr3_aa: CASSMPFGTVATNEKLFF
clone_size: -; v_call: TRBV6-5; d_call: -; j_call: TRBJ2-2; cdr3_nt: TGTGCCAGTAAACCTCGACAGTACGGCGGGGAGCTGTTTTTT; cdr3_aa: CASKPRQYGGELFF
clone_size: -; v_call: TRBV6-4; d_call: -; j_call: TRBJ2-3; cdr3_nt: TGTGCCAGCAGCGCCGGGACAGCAGCGGGAGATACGCAGTATTTT; cdr3_aa: CASSAGTAAGDTQYF
clone_size: -; v_call: TRBV5-1; d_call: -; j_call: TRBJ1-1; cdr3_nt: TGCGCCAGCAGCTTGATTGGGAGGGACACTGAAGCTTTCTTT; cdr3_aa: CASSLIGRDTEAFF
clone_size: -; v_call: TRBV6-5; d_call: TRBD1; j_call: TRBJ1-2; cdr3_nt: TGTGCCAGTAGCACAGGGGAACGCTATGGCTACACCTTC; cdr3_aa: CASSTGERYGYTF
clone_size: -; v_call: TRBV5-1; d_call: TRBD1; j_call: TRBJ1-5; cdr3_nt: TGCGCCAGCAGCCTAGGACAGGGCGACAATCAGCCCCAGCATTTT; cdr3_aa: CASSLGQGDNQPQHF
clone_size: -; v_call: TRBV6-6; d_call: -; j_call: TRBJ2-7; cdr3_nt: TGTGCCAGCAGTTACGGGAGCTGGAACGAGCAGTACTTC; cdr3_aa: CASSYGSWNEQYF
clone_size: -; v_call: TRBV9; d_call: TRBD2; j_call: TRBJ2-3; cdr3_nt: TGTGCCAGCAGCGTAGCCCCTAGACTAGCGGGTGGGGATACGCAGTATTTT; cdr3_aa: CASSVAPRLAGGDTQYF
clone_size: -; v_call: TRBV11-2; d_call: -; j_call: TRBJ1-2; cdr3_nt: TGTGCCAGCAGCTTAGGGGGCAGGGATGGCTACACCTTC; cdr3_aa: CASSLGGRDGYTF
clone_size: -; v_call: TRBV7-2; d_call: -; j_call: TRBJ1-4; cdr3_nt: TGTGCCAGCAGCCCGCGGTCAGGGAGGTCAACTAATGAAAAACTGTTTTTT; cdr3_aa: CASSPRSGRSTNEKLFF
clone_size: -; v_call: TRBV5-4; d_call: -; j_call: TRBJ1-1; cdr3_nt: TGTGCCAGCAGCTTAGTGATCCAAGGAGGGGTCATTGAAGCTTTCTTT; cdr3_aa: CASSLVIQGGVIEAFF
clone_size: -; v_call: TRBV6-1; d_call: -; j_call: TRBJ1-5; cdr3_nt: TGTGCCAGCAGTGGGACAGTCAATCAGCCCCAGCATTTT; cdr3_aa: CASSGTVNQPQHF
clone_size: -; v_call: TRBV7-2; d_call: -; j_call: TRBJ1-2; cdr3_nt: TGTGCCAGCAGCCCTACCCGGGGGGGTAACTATGGCTACACCTTC; cdr3_aa: CASSPTRGGNYGYTF
clone_size: -; v_call: TRBV10-3; d_call: -; j_call: TRBJ2-2; cdr3_nt: TGTGCCATCAGTGAGTTGTCAGACACCGGGGAGCTGTTTTTT; cdr3_aa: CAISELSDTGELFF
clone_size: -; v_call: TRBV7-2; d_call: -; j_call: TRBJ1-2; cdr3_nt: TGTGCCAGCAGCTACGAGCCCCGACAGGTTGCGAGCTATGGCTACACCTTC; cdr3_aa: CASSYEPRQVASYGYTF
clone_size: -; v_call: TRBV11-2; d_call: -; j_call: TRBJ2-1; cdr3_nt: TGTGCCAGCAGCCCGGGTTACAATGAGCAGTTCTTC; cdr3_aa: CASSPGYNEQFF
clone_size: -; v_call: TRBV25-1; d_call: TRBD1; j_call: TRBJ1-2; cdr3_nt: TGTGCCAGCAGTGCCGACGGACAGGCCTACTATGGCTACACCTTC; cdr3_aa: CASSADGQAYYGYTF
clone_size: -; v_call: TRBV29-1; d_call: TRBD1; j_call: TRBJ1-1; cdr3_nt: TGCAGCGTTCCAGGGGACAGGGCGGGATATTCGGAGCTTTCTTTT; cdr3_aa: CSVPGDRAGYSELSF
clone_size: -; v_call: TRBV5-1; d_call: -; j_call: TRBJ1-1; cdr3_nt: TGCGCCAGCAGCTTGGGCCAGACATACACTGAAGCTTTCTTT; cdr3_aa: CASSLGQTYTEAFF
clone_size: -; v_call: TRBV6-5; d_call: -; j_call: TRBJ2-7; cdr3_nt: TGTGCCAGCAGTTACTCTTTCGGGACCTACGAGCAGTACTTC; cdr3_aa: CASSYSFGTYEQYF
clone_size: -; v_call: TRBV30; d_call: -; j_call: TRBJ2-2; cdr3_nt: TGTGCCTGGAGTTCAGTGGCGGGGTTAAACACCGGGGAGCTGTTTTTT; cdr3_aa: CAWSSVAGLNTGELFF
clone_size: -; v_call: TRBV4-2; d_call: -; j_call: TRBJ2-3; cdr3_nt: TGTGCCAGCAGCCAAGTCCGGGGTCCCACAGATACGCAGTATTTT; cdr3_aa: CASSQVRGPTDTQYF
clone_size: -; v_call: TRBV7-9; d_call: TRBD2; j_call: TRBJ2-7; cdr3_nt: TGTGCCAGCAGCTACCCGGACGGGACTAGCGGACGCTACGAGCAGTACTTC; cdr3_aa: CASSYPDGTSGRYEQYF
clone_size: -; v_call: TRBV6-5; d_call: TRBD1; j_call: TRBJ1-4; cdr3_nt: TGTGCCAGCAGCTCCAAACGGACAGGGGTTGAAAAACTGTTTTTT; cdr3_aa: CASSSKRTGVEKLFF
clone_size: -; v_call: TRBV7-2; d_call: TRBD1; j_call: TRBJ1-2; cdr3_nt: TGTGCCAGCAAAAGACAGGGGGCGGATAACTATGGCTACACCTTC; cdr3_aa: CASKRQGADNYGYTF
clone_size: -; v_call: TRBV19; d_call: TRBD1; j_call: TRBJ1-2; cdr3_nt: TGTGCCAGTAGTACAGGGGGCGCGAAAGGCTACACCTTC; cdr3_aa: CASSTGGAKGYTF
clone_size: -; v_call: TRBV29-1; d_call: TRBD1; j_call: TRBJ2-3; cdr3_nt: TGCAGCACCCGGGACAGTTCAGATACGCAGTATTTT; cdr3_aa: CSTRDSSDTQYF
clone_size: -; v_call: TRBV4-1; d_call: -; j_call: TRBJ2-7; cdr3_nt: TGCGCCAGCAGCCAAGTCCCGGGATCCAATAGACCCTACGAGCAGTACTTC; cdr3_aa: CASSQVPGSNRPYEQYF
clone_size: -; v_call: TRBV27; d_call: -; j_call: TRBJ2-2; cdr3_nt: TGTGCCAGCAGTGGCACGAACACCGGGGAGCTGTTTTTT; cdr3_aa: CASSGTNTGELFF
clone_size: -; v_call: TRBV19; d_call: TRBD1; j_call: TRBJ2-3; cdr3_nt: TGTGCCAGTAGTCGGGACAGGGCGATAGATACGCAGTATTTT; cdr3_aa: CASSRDRAIDTQYF
clone_size: few; v_call: TRBV18; d_call: TRBD1; j_call: TRBJ1-2; cdr3_nt: TGTGCCAGCTCACCTGGGACAGGGAGTATGGGCTACACCTTC; cdr3_aa: CASSPGTGSMGYTF
clone_size: -; v_call: TRBV28; d_call: -; j_call: TRBJ1-4; cdr3_nt: TGTGCCAGCAGCTATAACCTGGGGGGAGGGGACGGGGAAAAACTGTTTTTT; cdr3_aa: CASSYNLGGGDGEKLFF
clone_size: few; v_call: TRBV2; d_call: -; j_call: TRBJ1-2; cdr3_nt: TGTGCCAGCAGTGAAAGGGCAGGGCGCGGTGACTATGGCTACACCTTC; cdr3_aa: CASSERAGRGDYGYTF
clone_size: -; v_call: TRBV27; d_call: TRBD1; j_call: TRBJ1-5; cdr3_nt: TGTGCCAGCAGTTTTGGGACAGGAGGCAATCAGCCCCAGCATTTT; cdr3_aa: CASSFGTGGNQPQHF
clone_size: -; v_call: TRBV4-3; d_call: -; j_call: TRBJ1-1; cdr3_nt: TGCGCCAGCAGCCAAGATGGTTCAACGGACACTGAAGCTTTCTTT; cdr3_aa: CASSQDGSTDTEAFF
clone_size: -; v_call: TRBV4-1; d_call: TRBD2; j_call: TRBJ2-3; cdr3_nt: TGCGCCAGCAGCCAAGTGGGCGGGAGAGTAGATACGCAGTATTTT; cdr3_aa: CASSQVGGRVDTQYF
clone_size: -; v_call: TRBV19; d_call: TRBD1; j_call: TRBJ1-2; cdr3_nt: TGTGCCAGCGGGACAGTCGGCTACACCTTC; cdr3_aa: CASGTVGYTF
clone_size: few; v_call: TRBV5-8; d_call: -; j_call: TRBJ1-1; cdr3_nt: TGTGCCAGCAGCTGGAGACTGGGGAACACTGAAGCTTTCTTT; cdr3_aa: CASSWRLGNTEAFF
clone_size: -; v_call: TRBV5-8; d_call: -; j_call: TRBJ2-7; cdr3_nt: TGTGCCAGCAGCGACCGACAGGTGTACGAGCAGTACTTC; cdr3_aa: CASSDRQVYEQYF
clone_size: few; v_call: TRBV5-4; d_call: TRBD1; j_call: TRBJ2-7; cdr3_nt: TGTGCCAGCAGCTTGGAGGTGACAGGGGGCTACGAGCAGTACTTC; cdr3_aa: CASSLEVTGGYEQYF
clone_size: -; v_call: TRBV5-4; d_call: TRBD1; j_call: TRBJ2-5; cdr3_nt: TGTGCCAGCAGCTTGCCACAGGGGGCTGGAGAGACCCAGTACTTC; cdr3_aa: CASSLPQGAGETQYF
clone_size: -; v_call: TRBV19; d_call: -; j_call: TRBJ2-7; cdr3_nt: TGTGCCAGTAGCGAGACAAACTCCTACGAGCAGTACTTC; cdr3_aa: CASSETNSYEQYF
clone_size: -; v_call: TRBV7-9; d_call: TRBD1; j_call: TRBJ2-5; cdr3_nt: TGTGCCAGCAGCTTACTGGGGACAGGGGTGGAGACCCAGTACTTC; cdr3_aa: CASSLLGTGVETQYF